A selection of T cell receptor beta chains follows, all from one sample in a study of T cell changes during pregnancy in multiple sclerosis. Libraries were prepared by immunoSEQ multiplex PCR; TCRdb keeps only in-frame clonotypes and omits some of them. The sample includes about 50,000 clones, around 92% of them seen just once. Sequenced material: CD4+ T cells from peripheral blood mononuclear cells, taken after pregnancy. The source of these receptors is a female donor with multiple sclerosis, enrolled in a pregnancy study. CDR3s include the opening cysteine and the closing phenylalanine or tryptophan. Each record gives: clone size, J gene, V gene, D gene, CDR3 protein, CDR3 DNA. The D gene is left open where the match is weak. Size tells how often a clone was seen (once, few, many) or the class of an expanded clone, and some rows leave it out.

>.|TRBJ2-1|TRBV19|.
CASSIPGSYNEQFF
TGTGCCAGTAGTATCCCCGGTAGCTACAATGAGCAGTTCTTC
>.|TRBJ1-2|TRBV28|TRBD1
CASSFRGLGYTF
TGTGCCAGCAGTTTCAGGGGGCTTGGCTACACCTTC
>.|TRBJ1-6|TRBV28|TRBD1
CASSSPGTGGLPLHF
TGTGCCAGCAGTTCCCCCGGGACAGGGGGCTTACCCCTCCACTTT
>.|TRBJ1-1|TRBV19|.
CASSSDRLNTEAFF
TGTGCCAGTAGTAGTGACAGGCTTAACACTGAAGCTTTCTTT
>.|TRBJ2-3|TRBV7-9|TRBD2
CASSTAGLAATDTQYF
TGTGCCAGCAGCACGGCGGGACTAGCGGCCACAGATACGCAGTATTTT
>.|TRBJ2-3|TRBV7-2|.
CASSRERISGNFLTDTQYF
TGTGCCAGCAGCCGCGAAAGAATTAGCGGAAATTTCCTCACAGATACGCAGTATTTT
>once|TRBJ2-1|TRBV5-4|.
CASSSKKTATSYNEQFF
TGTGCCAGCAGCTCAAAAAAGACAGCGACGTCCTACAATGAGCAGTTCTTC
>.|TRBJ1-2|TRBV4-3|.
CASSQDPTDYYGYTF
TGCGCCAGCAGCCAAGATCCGACAGACTACTATGGCTACACCTTC
>.|TRBJ1-4|TRBV18|.
CASSTRTVATNEKLFF
TGTGCCAGCTCAACTAGGACGGTTGCAACTAATGAAAAACTGTTTTTT
>once|TRBJ1-2|TRBV19|.
CASSIGGTSTRGYTF
TGTGCCAGTAGTATAGGCGGGACCAGTACTCGTGGCTACACCTTC
>few|TRBJ2-2|TRBV2|.
CASKGSGPGELFF
TGTGCCAGCAAAGGTTCGGGTCCCGGGGAGCTGTTTTTT
>.|TRBJ1-2|TRBV21-1|.
CASLHPGGSSYTF
TGTGCCAGCTTGCATCCAGGGGGTTCTAGCTACACCTTC
>.|TRBJ1-2|TRBV4-2|.
CASSQDTLDYGYTF
TGTGCCAGCAGCCAAGATACCCTAGACTATGGCTACACCTTC
>.|TRBJ2-4|TRBV28|TRBD2
CASSFLGSATSGQIAKNIQYF
TGTGCCAGCAGTTTTCTGGGGAGTGCCACTAGCGGGCAAATAGCCAAAAACATTCAGTACTTC
>.|TRBJ2-1|TRBV10-3|.
CAIRTDLRGGSNEQFF
TGTGCCATCAGGACAGATCTCCGGGGAGGAAGCAATGAGCAGTTCTTC
>.|TRBJ2-1|TRBV28|.
CASSRGGSYNEQFF
TGTGCCAGCAGTAGAGGGGGCTCCTACAATGAGCAGTTCTTC
>.|TRBJ1-2|TRBV2|.
CASSIRGQFGYTF
TGTGCCAGCAGCATACGAGGGCAATTTGGCTACACCTTC
>.|TRBJ2-3|TRBV9|.
CASSPRGIPSTDTQYF
TGTGCCAGCAGCCCTAGGGGGATTCCCAGCACAGATACGCAGTATTTT
>.|TRBJ2-7|TRBV4-2|TRBD1
CASSQVGQGSYEQYF
TGTGCCAGCAGCCAAGTGGGACAGGGTTCCTACGAGCAGTACTTC
>.|TRBJ2-5|TRBV9|TRBD1
CASSAGQGQETQYF
TGTGCCAGCAGCGCTGGACAGGGACAAGAGACCCAGTACTTC
>.|TRBJ2-3|TRBV7-8|.
CASSLGLDTQYF
TGTGCCAGCAGCTTAGGACTAGATACGCAGTATTTT
>.|TRBJ2-2|TRBV2|.
CASRLTLNTGELFF
TGTGCCAGCAGACTAACCCTTAACACCGGGGAGCTGTTTTTT
>.|TRBJ2-7|TRBV9|TRBD1
CASRGRTGYYEQYF
TGTGCCAGCCGGGGTAGGACAGGGTACTACGAGCAGTACTTC
>.|TRBJ2-5|TRBV5-6|TRBD2
CASSSGLAGAIQETQYF
TGTGCCAGCAGCTCCGGACTAGCGGGTGCTATCCAAGAGACCCAGTACTTC
>.|TRBJ1-5|TRBV5-1|TRBD1
CASSLGLGQGNQPQHF
TGCGCCAGCAGCTTAGGACTGGGACAGGGGAATCAGCCCCAGCATTTT
>.|TRBJ2-7|TRBV5-4|TRBD2
CASSLPGTTPYEQYF
TGTGCCAGCAGCCTACCCGGGACTACACCCTACGAGCAGTACTTC
>.|TRBJ2-7|TRBV25-1|TRBD2
CASSDWGLAGTKQYF
TGTGCCAGCAGTGATTGGGGACTAGCGGGAACAAAGCAGTACTTC
>.|TRBJ1-2|TRBV29-1|.
CSVEIYQGNGYTF
TGCAGCGTTGAGATTTACCAGGGGAATGGCTACACCTTC
>.|TRBJ2-7|TRBV28|TRBD2
CASSPPLGGGSYEQYF
TGTGCCAGCAGTCCCCCCCTTGGGGGGGGTTCCTACGAGCAGTACTTC
>.|TRBJ1-2|TRBV27|.
CASRRTQGTGYTF
TGTGCCAGCAGGCGGACACAGGGTACTGGGTACACCTTC
>.|TRBJ1-2|TRBV28|.
CASSITGQYYGYTF
TGTGCCAGCAGTATTACCGGACAGTACTATGGCTACACCTTC
>.|TRBJ2-1|TRBV18|.
CASSLQQGNNEQFF
TGTGCCAGCTCACTTCAACAGGGAAACAATGAGCAGTTCTTC
>.|TRBJ2-2|TRBV9|TRBD2
CASTQMGSGRAGELFF
TGTGCCAGCACCCAAATGGGGTCCGGGAGGGCCGGGGAGCTGTTTTTT
>.|TRBJ2-3|TRBV7-2|.
CASSPAGLTSTDTQYF
TGTGCCAGCAGCCCCGCAGGCCTCACTAGCACAGATACGCAGTATTTT
>.|TRBJ1-1|TRBV19|.
CASSIRGGTEAFF
TGTGCCAGTAGTATTCGGGGGGGCACTGAAGCTTTCTTT
>.|TRBJ2-1|TRBV7-2|TRBD2
CASSDNWGGLASYNEQFF
TGTGCCAGCAGCGACAACTGGGGGGGACTAGCCTCCTACAATGAGCAGTTCTTC
>.|TRBJ2-7|TRBV6-5|.
CASSYSGQKGYEQYF
TGTGCCAGCAGTTATAGTGGCCAGAAGGGGTACGAGCAGTACTTC
>.|TRBJ2-7|TRBV7-2|TRBD2
CASSEGTIYEQYF
TGTGCCAGCAGCGAGGGGACTATCTACGAGCAGTACTTC
>once|TRBJ2-3|TRBV7-2|.
CASSTSIRTDTQYF
TGTGCCAGCAGCACATCCATCCGCACAGATACGCAGTATTTT
>.|TRBJ2-5|TRBV6-1|.
CASSFLKTQYF
TGTGCCAGCAGTTTCCTAAAGACCCAGTACTTC
>.|TRBJ2-5|TRBV7-9|TRBD1
CASTHAGGAGTQYF
TGTGCCAGCACGCACGCAGGGGGCGCGGGGACCCAGTACTTC
>.|TRBJ2-1|TRBV7-6|TRBD2
CASTLTSGSENEQFF
TGTGCCAGCACCCTGACTAGCGGGAGTGAGAATGAGCAGTTCTTC
>.|TRBJ1-2|TRBV7-2|TRBD1
CASSARDRANYGYTF
TGTGCCAGCAGCGCAAGGGACAGGGCAAACTATGGCTACACCTTC
>.|TRBJ2-4|TRBV2|TRBD1
CASSPTPGGLGTGGRNIQYF
TGTGCCAGCAGCCCCACACCCGGGGGCTTGGGGACAGGGGGCAGAAACATTCAGTACTTC
>.|TRBJ1-4|TRBV5-5|TRBD1
CASSPVRQGANEKLFF
TGTGCCAGCAGCCCCGTGAGACAGGGAGCTAATGAAAAACTGTTTTTT
>.|TRBJ2-7|TRBV28|TRBD1
CASSPLGQGPSYEQYF
TGTGCCAGCAGTCCCCTAGGACAGGGTCCCTCCTACGAGCAGTACTTC
>.|TRBJ2-7|TRBV4-2|TRBD2
CASSRLVGPSGIQYF
TGTGCCAGCAGCCGACTAGTGGGTCCTAGCGGGATACAGTACTTC
>.|TRBJ2-3|TRBV5-8|TRBD1
CASSLAGTGATDTQYF
TGTGCCAGCAGCTTGGCCGGAACAGGGGCCACAGATACGCAGTATTTT
>.|TRBJ1-1|TRBV7-9|.
CASSYRTAEAFF
TGTGCCAGCAGCTACCGGACAGCTGAAGCTTTCTTT
>.|TRBJ1-2|TRBV5-5|TRBD1
CASSLDTGGASVGGYTF
TGTGCCAGCAGCTTGGATACAGGGGGCGCTTCTGTCGGTGGCTACACCTTC
>.|TRBJ2-6|TRBV5-1|.
CASSLEAGFSGANVLTF
TGCGCCAGCAGCTTGGAGGCAGGTTTCTCTGGGGCCAACGTCCTGACTTTC
>.|TRBJ2-1|TRBV7-6|TRBD2
CASNRIAGSRDEQFF
TGTGCCAGCAACAGGATAGCGGGAAGTAGAGATGAGCAGTTCTTC
>.|TRBJ2-1|TRBV19|.
CASSMGWTGVGNEQFF
TGTGCCAGTAGTATGGGATGGACGGGGGTAGGGAATGAGCAGTTCTTC
>.|TRBJ2-7|TRBV5-6|TRBD1
CASSRTGQRGEYF
TGTGCCAGCAGCAGGACAGGGCAAAGGGGGGAGTACTTC
>.|TRBJ1-5|TRBV2|.
CASSRDISNQPQHF
TGTGCCAGCAGTAGGGACATTAGCAATCAGCCCCAGCATTTT